A selection of T cell receptor beta chains follows, all from one sample in a study of shared clonotypes between healthy human individuals. Sequenced by immunoSEQ multiplex PCR; TCRdb stores in-frame clones only, minus some. The sample has over a million clones; approximately 80% are singletons. Sequencing input: memory CD4+ T cells from PBMCs. The receptor set was obtained from a man in his late teens or twenties in good health. Some clones in this sample may be carry-over from other donors' samples. The CDR3 runs from the conserved cysteine through the conserved F or W. The D gene is left open where the match is weak. Some rows have no size entry. The others give once, few or many, or a class for an expanded clone.

v_gene	len	d_gene	j_gene	abundance	CDR3nt	CDR3aa
TRBV7-6	15	NA	TRBJ2-3	NA	TGTGCCAGCAGCTTACTGGGCGGCCGGATGGGTGAAGAGTATTTT	CASSLLGGRMGEEYF
TRBV7-2	15	NA	TRBJ1-5	NA	TGTGCCAGCAGCCATACCAGTCATAGCAATCAGCCCCAGCATTTT	CASSHTSHSNQPQHF
TRBV11-3	12	NA	TRBJ2-1	NA	TGTGCCAGCAGCTTAGTACCCGATGAGCAGTTCTTC	CASSLVPDEQFF
TRBV28	13	NA	TRBJ1-1	NA	TGTGCCAGCAGTTTATGGGGGAGGCGTGAAGCTTTCTTT	CASSLWGRREAFF
TRBV27	16	TRBD2	TRBJ2-1	NA	TGTGCCAGCAGTAGACCGACTAGCTCTTCGACCGGGGGGCAGTTCTTC	CASSRPTSSSTGGQFF
TRBV4-1	17	TRBD2	TRBJ2-3	NA	TGCGCCAGCAGCCCCCTAGCGATGCGGGAGGGGAGAGATACGCAGTATTTT	CASSPLAMREGRDTQYF
TRBV25-1	14	NA	TRBJ2-3	NA	TGTGCCAGCAGTGAATCAGGGGCAGGGGATACGCAGTATTTT	CASSESGAGDTQYF
TRBV7-8	13	NA	TRBJ1-1	NA	TGTGCCAGCAGCAAACGGACGGACACTGAAGCTTTCTTT	CASSKRTDTEAFF
TRBV5-1	17	TRBD2	TRBJ2-3	NA	TGCGCCAGCAGCTGGGTAATTACTAGCGGGCGACCCGATACGCAGTATTTT	CASSWVITSGRPDTQYF
TRBV28	17	NA	TRBJ1-6	NA	TGTGCCAGCAGTTTAGTCGGGGGACCCGGGGCGGGTTCACCCCTCCACTTT	CASSLVGGPGAGSPLHF
TRBV6-5	14	NA	TRBJ2-5	NA	TGTGCCAGCAGTTACCGGGACTTAAGAGAGACCCAGTACTTC	CASSYRDLRETQYF
TRBV12-5	15	NA	TRBJ2-2	NA	TGTGCTAGTGCCTCCCAGCTTGTGAACACCGGGGAGCTGTTTTTT	CASASQLVNTGELFF
TRBV28	13	NA	TRBJ2-7	NA	TGTGCCAGTATCAGGGGCGGAGGCTACGAGCAGTACTTC	CASIRGGGYEQYF
TRBV28	14	TRBD1	TRBJ1-2	NA	TGTGCCAGCAGTCCCCCAGGGGGGGCTGGTGGCTACACCTTC	CASSPPGGAGGYTF
TRBV7-3	13	NA	TRBJ2-7	NA	TGTGCCAGCAGCCTGGGGCGGGGCTACGAGCAGTACTTC	CASSLGRGYEQYF
TRBV18	11	NA	TRBJ2-1	NA	TGTGCCAGCTCACCGGACACGGCCCGGTTCTTC	CASSPDTARFF
TRBV15	16	NA	TRBJ1-5	many	TGTGCCACCAGCAGAGATAAAGGGGCTCCAAGCCAGCCCCAGCATTTT	CATSRDKGAPSQPQHF
TRBV18	14	NA	TRBJ2-6	NA	TGTGCCAGCTCAACTAGCTCTGGGGCCAACGTCCTGACTTTC	CASSTSSGANVLTF
TRBV7-3	14	NA	TRBJ2-7	NA	TGTGCCAGCAGCCCTCGAGGTTATTCCTACGAGCAGTACTTC	CASSPRGYSYEQYF
TRBV9	12	NA	TRBJ1-1	NA	TGTGCCAGCAGCGTAGTTGGCAGCAAAGCTTTCTTT	CASSVVGSKAFF
TRBV6-4	18	NA	TRBJ2-7	NA	TGTGCCAGCAGTGACTCCAAACGACTAGCTGAACGGGACATTGAGCAGTACTTC	CASSDSKRLAERDIEQYF
TRBV28	17	TRBD1	TRBJ2-3	NA	TGTGCCAGCAGTCCTTCTAGGACAGGGGGTAGAGGAGATACGCAGTATTTT	CASSPSRTGGRGDTQYF
TRBV1	14	NA	TRBJ2-3	NA	TGCACCCCTCGACTTAGCGGGGAGGAGCATACGCAGTATTTT	CTPRLSGEEHTQYF
TRBV21-1	18	NA	TRBJ1-5	NA	TGTGCCAGCCTAATTGGGACAGGGGTTTCATATAGCAATCAGCCCCAGCATTTT	CASLIGTGVSYSNQPQHF
TRBV28	16	TRBD2	TRBJ2-1	NA	TGTGCCAGCAGTACTAGCGGGCCTAGCTCCTACAATGAGCAGTTCTTC	CASSTSGPSSYNEQFF
TRBV28	14	NA	TRBJ1-1	NA	TGTGCCAGCAGTTTATTACAGGCGAACACTGAAGCTTTCTTT	CASSLLQANTEAFF
TRBV5-4	15	TRBD2	TRBJ2-1	NA	TGTGCCAGCAGCCCGGTAGCGGGAGTTGGCAATGAGCAGTTCTTC	CASSPVAGVGNEQFF
TRBV7-2	19	NA	TRBJ1-3	NA	TGTGCCAGCAGCTCCCACCACCGGGCCTCGATTTACTCTGGAAACACCATATATTTT	CASSSHHRASIYSGNTIYF
TRBV2	16	TRBD1	TRBJ2-1	NA	TGTGCCAGCACTGACCGGACAGGGAGTTACTACAATGAGCAGTTCTTC	CASTDRTGSYYNEQFF
TRBV20-1	10	NA	TRBJ2-5	NA	TGCAGTGCCACACAAGAGACCCAGTACTTC	CSATQETQYF
TRBV11-3	14	NA	TRBJ2-7	NA	TGTGCCAGCAGCTTATCAGGGGGGGACTACGAGCAGTACTTC	CASSLSGGDYEQYF
TRBV6-1	12	NA	TRBJ2-2	once	TGTGCCAGCTCCAGGAACACCGGGGAGCTGTTTTTT	CASSRNTGELFF
TRBV2	13	NA	TRBJ1-2	NA	TGTGCCAGCCAAACGGACAAGGCCTATGGCTACACCTTC	CASQTDKAYGYTF
TRBV5-1	14	NA	TRBJ2-5	NA	TGCGCCAGCAGCTTGGACAGCATCCAAGAGACCCAGTACTTC	CASSLDSIQETQYF
TRBV28	11	NA	TRBJ1-2	NA	TGTGCCAGCAGAAGAATTTGGGGCTACACCTTC	CASRRIWGYTF
TRBV19	13	NA	TRBJ1-5	NA	TGTGCCAGTAGTAGAGGGTTCAATCAGCCCCAGCATTTT	CASSRGFNQPQHF
TRBV7-9	13	NA	TRBJ1-2	many	TGTGCCAGCAGCTTACTTCAGGTCTATGGCTACACCTTC	CASSLLQVYGYTF
TRBV28	15	TRBD1	TRBJ2-7	NA	TGTGCCAGCAGGCCCGGGACAGGGGGCTCCTACGAGCAGTACTTC	CASRPGTGGSYEQYF
TRBV5-4	15	NA	TRBJ2-2	NA	TGTGCCAGCGGGGCGACACCGAACTCTTATGGGGAGCTGTTTTTT	CASGATPNSYGELFF
TRBV7-3	17	NA	TRBJ2-5	NA	TGTGCCAGCAGCTTAATCGGTCCAGGAGCTCTGGTGGAGACCCAGTACTTC	CASSLIGPGALVETQYF
TRBV5-1	14	NA	TRBJ2-7	NA	TGCGCCAGCAGCCCCCAGGCCACCTCCTACGAGCAGTACTTC	CASSPQATSYEQYF
TRBV6-5	14	NA	TRBJ2-7	NA	TGTGCCAGCGCTAACGGGCAGCGTCACTACGAGCAGTACTTC	CASANGQRHYEQYF
TRBV6-5	14	NA	TRBJ2-1	NA	TGTGCCAGCAGGAGGCACTCTCCGAACGATGAGCAGTTCTTC	CASRRHSPNDEQFF
TRBV5-4	14	TRBD2	TRBJ2-7	once	TGTGCCAGCAGCGGTAGCGGGAAACCCTACGAGCAGTACTTC	CASSGSGKPYEQYF
TRBV4-3	14	NA	TRBJ2-7	NA	TGCGCCAGCAGCCACAATAAGCTGTCGGGCGAGCAGTACTTC	CASSHNKLSGEQYF
TRBV28	13	NA	TRBJ1-1	NA	TGTGCCACCCAGGCGACAGGGAACACTGAAGCTTTCTTT	CATQATGNTEAFF